One and the same sample provided the 3 T cell receptor beta chains below, sequenced in a study of shared clonotypes between healthy human individuals (dated by TCRdb to between 2020 and 2021). Libraries were built with the immunoSEQ multiplex PCR assay. TCRdb obtained this table from immuneACCESS and retained in-frame rearrangements with V and J assigned. These tables miss some clones; where compared with another copy, unresolved V genes account for less than half of the shortfall, and the remainder is unexplained. In this sample the table shows approximately 2,200,000 clones, just over 90% of which occur a single time. The ten largest clonotypes hold under 2% of the sample. CD8 naive samples consisted of CD45RO-negative cells that were positively selected for CCR7, yielding a CD45RA+CCR7+ population without TemRA cells. Sequenced sample: naive CD8+ T cells from PBMCs. The cell subset or site label on this specimen signifies: CD45RA+CCR7+. These receptors were collected from a man aged 18 to 29 in good health. Some clones in this sample may be carry-over from other donors' samples.

V is TRBV11-2 and J is TRBJ2-1; tentative D call: TRBD1 (6 bases). The germline V gene has CDR1 SGHAT and CDR2 FQNNGV. Trimming pared 2 bases from V and 7 bases from J, leaving 18 bases between. The CDR3 length is 16 residues. CDR3 sequence (DNA): TGTGCCAGCAGCTTAATGGTGGCAGGGGTCCTGAATGAGCAGTTCTTC. As protein: CASSLMVAGVLNEQFF.

V gene TRBV7-9 combines with J gene TRBJ1-4; tentatively, D is TRBD1 (5 bases). Looked up from germline, CDR1 is SEHNR and CDR2 is FQNEAQ (reference sequence). V lost 7 bases and J lost 4, with 13 bases in between. This CDR3 is 14 amino acids long. In DNA, the CDR3 is TGTGCCAGCACTCTGGGACTGCTTAATGAAAAACTGTTTTTT. Translated, it gives CASTLGLLNEKLFF. Looking up the rest from reference TRBV7-9 and TRBJ1-4 gives the full variable domain: DTGVSQNPRHKITKRGQNVTFRCDPISEHNRLYWYRQTLGQGPEFLTYFQNEAQLEKSRLLSDRFSAERPKGSFSTLEIQRTEQGDSAMYLCASTLGLLNEKLFFGSGTQLSVL.

The chain has TRBV27 and TRBJ1-1; D may be TRBD1 (6 bases). V lost 6 bases to trimming and J lost 3 bases, with 20 bases between them. Germline V lookup: CDR1 MNHEY, CDR2 SMNVEV (reference sequence). CDR3 length: 16 amino acids. The CDR3 sequence: CASSPLQGRVDTEAFF. CDR3 coding DNA: TGTGCCAGCAGCCCACTACAGGGTAGGGTGGACACTGAAGCTTTCTTT.